These 32 T cell receptor beta chains were all obtained from the same sample, sequenced in a study of early T cells in non-severe SARS-CoV-2 infection. One entry per CDR3 protein results from TCRdb running MiXCR on the 5' RACE reads. The profile shows 42,000 or so distinct CDR3 sequences, around 10% of them singletons. The sample consisted of whole blood. The receptors come from an adult who was a healthcare worker with PCR-confirmed SARS-CoV-2 infection or an uninfected control (not recorded which).

The chain has TRBV7-9 and TRBJ2-5; 7 bases match TRBD1. The germline CDR1 and CDR2 sequences are SEHNR and FQNEAQ (reference sequence). The CDR3 loop spans 17 amino acids. The J segment lost 5 bases and the V segment lost 2 bases, leaving 14 bases of the junction unmatched. In DNA form, the CDR3 reads TGTGCCAGCAGCTTAAGGGGAGTGAGGACAGGATCGGAGACCCAGTACTTC. The encoded protein is CASSLRGVRTGSETQYF.

At least ten counts were recorded for this clonotype. The V call is TRBV12-3 or TRBV12-4, the J call TRBJ1-6; D is uncertain. The ends were cut back, 6 bases at V and 4 bases at J, with 10 bases in the middle. This CDR3 region has 14 residues. The CDR3 sequence is CASRGNRYNSPLHF. CDR3 in DNA: TGTGCCAGCAGGGGGAATAGGTATAATTCACCCCTCCACTTT.

This clonotype was counted at least ten times. This chain joins TRBV3-1 and TRBJ2-5; a possible D gene is TRBD2 (6 bases). Germline V gene data show CDR1 as LGHDT and CDR2 as YNNKEL (reference sequence). Between the trimmed V and J ends, which lost 1 base and 4 bases, there was a span of 10 bases. The CDR3 runs 14 residues. The CDR3 is CASSQGGGSETQYF. The CDR3 DNA reads TGTGCCAGCAGCCAAGGTGGAGGGTCAGAGACCCAGTACTTC.

This clonotype appeared a few times. The chain couples TRBV5-6 to TRBJ2-3; D is possibly TRBD1 or TRBD2 (6 bases each). V was cut by 3 bases and J by 6 bases, with 11 bases left in between. This CDR3 comprises 13 residues. Looked up from germline, CDR1 is SGHDT and CDR2 is YYEEEE. CDR3 amino acids: CASSSTGGDTQYF. The CDR3 nucleotides read TGTGCCAGCAGCTCTACCGGGGGCGATACGCAGTATTTT.

The chain combines TRBV29-1 with TRBJ2-2; D unclear. Germline loops: CDR1 SQVTM, CDR2 ANQGSEA. Trimming removed 4 bases from V and 4 bases from J, with 13 bases in between. The CDR3 has 14 amino acids. Written as DNA, the CDR3 is TGCAGCGTTGTAGAGAACAGAGGCACCGGGGAGCTGTTTTTT. This gives the protein CSVVENRGTGELFF.

The rearrangement links TRBV4-3 to TRBJ1-5; D possibly corresponds to TRBD1 (5 bases). The length of the CDR3 is 17 residues. V lost 0 bases, J lost 2 bases, and 14 bases lay in between. Germline-derived CDR1 and CDR2 are LGHNA and YSLEER. The CDR3 DNA sequence: TGCGCCAGCAGCCAAGATAGGGCAGGGTCTGGCAATCAGCCCCAGCATTTT. Protein product: CASSQDRAGSGNQPQHF.

At least ten counts were recorded for this clonotype. The chain couples TRBV7-8 to TRBJ2-1; D uncertain. Trimming removed 7 bases at V and 3 bases at J, with 4 bases between. The germline gives CDR1 SGHVS, CDR2 FQNEAQ. CDR3 length: 11 amino acids. CDR3 nucleotide sequence: TGTGCCAGCAAAGTCTACAATGAGCAGTTCTTC. Its protein product is CASKVYNEQFF.

This clonotype was seen more than once but under ten times. V usage is TRBV28 and J usage is TRBJ2-7; 8 bases fit TRBD1. This CDR3 region has 15 residues. V shed 6 bases and J 7 bases; nucleotides not matched to a gene: 14. In germline, CDR1 is MDHEN, CDR2 SYDVKM. CDR3 DNA sequence: TGTGCCAGCAGCTCGCCGGGACAGGTATTCCGGGAGCAGTACTTC. The encoded protein is CASSSPGQVFREQYF.

This clonotype has just a few counts. J is TRBJ2-7 and V is TRBV18, with D perhaps matching TRBD1 (5 bases). From germline, CDR1 is KGHSH and CDR2 LQKENI. V was pared by 0 bases and J by 5 bases, with 11 bases between. CDR3 length: 14 amino acids. DNA of the CDR3: TGTGCCAGCTCACCACCGGCAGGGATCAACGAGCAGTACTTC. As protein: CASSPPAGINEQYF.

The chain is built from TRBV3-1 and TRBJ1-6; 7 bases are a match to TRBD1. This CDR3 is built from 15 residues. V lost 2 bases to trimming and J lost 10 bases; unmatched junction nucleotides: 8. The germline gives CDR1 LGHDT, CDR2 YNNKEL (reference sequence). The CDR3 is CASSQSERGRSPLHF. CDR3 nucleotide sequence: TGTGCCAGCAGCCAATCGGAGAGGGGGCGATCACCCCTCCACTTT. The variable domain in full, with the rest retrieved from reference TRBV3-1 and TRBJ1-6, is DTAVSQTPKYLVTQMGNDKSIKCEQNLGHDTMYWYKQDSKKFLKIMFSYNNKELIINETVPNRFSPKSPDKAHLNLHINSLELGDSAVYFCASSQSERGRSPLHFGNGTRLTVT.

This clonotype has at least ten counts. The chain employs TRBV6-1 and TRBJ2-1; D possibly uses TRBD1 or TRBD2 (5 bases each). The V gene lost 0 bases and the J gene lost 10 bases, with 31 bases spanning the gap. CDR1 and CDR2 (germline): MNHNS, SASEGT. The CDR3 runs to 20 residues. The CDR3 protein is CASSEAPRARGLASFREQFF. The CDR3 nucleotides are TGTGCCAGCAGTGAAGCCCCTCGAGCGAGGGGTCTCGCCAGTTTCAGGGAGCAGTTCTTC.

This clonotype showed up many times. The chain's CDR3 is CASSYLAGKETQYF. CDR3 DNA: TGTGCCAGCAGTTACCTGGCAGGGAAAGAGACCCAGTACTTC. The chain carries TRBV6-2 or TRBV6-3 and TRBJ2-5, with D possibly TRBD1 on 5 matching bases. The germline V gene encodes CDR1 MNHEY and CDR2 SVGEGT. The CDR3 is 14 amino acids. Between the trimmed V and J ends, which lost 2 bases and 3 bases, there was a span of 10 bases.

This clonotype was counted many times. The chain joins TRBV6-6 to TRBJ2-7; the match to TRBD2 covers 7 bases. This CDR3 is built from 14 residues. With 5 bases clipped from V and 0 bases from J, the junction kept 4 bases outside the gene matches. Per the germline V gene, CDR1 is MNHNY and CDR2 is SVGAGI (reference sequence). This CDR3 reads CASSQRESSYEQYF. The CDR3 nucleotides read TGTGCCAGCAGTCAGCGGGAAAGCTCCTACGAGCAGTACTTC.

This clonotype was observed at least ten times. This chain uses TRBV15 with TRBJ2-2; 7 nucleotides line up with TRBD1. Trimming removed 0 bases from V and 4 bases from J; junction bases left unmatched: 8. CDR1 and CDR2 (germline): LNHNV, YYDKDF (reference sequence). The CDR3 consists of 17 residues. The CDR3 loop is CATSRDPGTGATGELFF. As DNA, the CDR3 is TGTGCCACCAGCAGAGATCCCGGAACAGGGGCCACCGGGGAGCTGTTTTTT.

The sample holds many counts of this clonotype. The chain uses TRBV7-6 and TRBJ2-5, with 9 bases fitting TRBD2. The CDR3 sequence is 16 residues long. Losses at the gene ends were 3 bases for V and 4 bases for J; bases not matched to a gene: 9. From germline, CDR1 is SGHVS and CDR2 FNYEAQ. This CDR3 is CASSLHTLSGRETQYF. CDR3 in DNA: TGTGCCAGCAGCTTGCACACCCTTAGCGGGAGAGAGACCCAGTACTTC.

There are a few counts of this clonotype. CDR3 bases: TGTGCCAGCAGTTTTTCGACAGGGCCCGATCAGCCCCAGCATTTT. This codes for CASSFSTGPDQPQHF. The chain couples TRBV12-3 or TRBV12-4 to TRBJ1-5; 7 bases align to TRBD1. V lost 3 bases, J lost 5 bases, and 7 bases stayed unmatched. This CDR3 region has 15 residues.

In this sample, this clonotype turned up a few times. The V and J genes are TRBV5-4 and TRBJ1-6; D remains unclear. Germline V gene data show CDR1 as SGHNT and CDR2 as YYREEE (reference sequence). The V and J ends lost 0 bases and 9 bases respectively, with 7 bases between them. This CDR3 contains 13 residues. CDR3 residues: CASSLAPLSPLHF. CDR3 sequence (DNA): TGTGCCAGCAGCTTGGCACCGCTTTCACCCCTCCACTTT.

The table lists this clonotype with many counts. V gene TRBV6-2 or TRBV6-3 combines with J gene TRBJ2-3; TRBD1 matches at 8 bases. CDR3 length equals 15 residues. Trimming took 6 bases from V and 0 from J; bases not matched to a gene: 5. CDR1 MNHEY and CDR2 SVGEGT come from the germline V gene. CDR3 DNA: TGTGCCAGCAGCCCCGGGACAGGCAGCACAGATACGCAGTATTTT. Its protein is CASSPGTGSTDTQYF.

This clonotype was counted at least ten times. The chain couples TRBV7-2 to TRBJ2-1, with 9 bases identical to TRBD2. J gave up 5 bases and V 2 bases, and 10 bases lay outside the gene matches. CDR1 is SGHTA and CDR2 is FQGNSA in the germline V gene. The CDR3 consists of 17 residues. The CDR3 loop reads CASSLPMLAGRNNEQFF. For the CDR3, the DNA is TGTGCCAGCAGCTTACCCATGCTAGCGGGACGAAACAATGAGCAGTTCTTC.

This clonotype was seen many times. The chain carries TRBV7-9 and TRBJ1-1; D not resolved. The CDR3 is made up of 11 amino acids. Trimming took off 5 bases at V and 2 bases at J, with 3 bases between the two ends. The germline gives CDR1 SEHNR, CDR2 FQNEAQ (reference sequence). Written as DNA, the CDR3 is TGTGCCAGCAGCGATAACACTGAAGCTTTCTTT. Translated: CASSDNTEAFF.

The V call is TRBV7-9, the J call TRBJ1-4; TRBD1 matches 7 bases. Germline values: CDR1 SEHNR, CDR2 FQNEAQ (reference sequence). CDR3 length: 15 residues. With V trimmed by 5 bases and J by 8 bases, 11 bases remained unmatched. The CDR3 region is CASSPPDRDGEKLFF. The DNA of the CDR3 is TGTGCCAGCAGCCCCCCAGACAGGGATGGAGAAAAACTGTTTTTT.

This clonotype was seen only a few times. In DNA, the CDR3 is TGCGCCAGCAGCCAAGGCTTAGCGGGAGGGCGCACAGATACGCAGTATTTT. The encoded protein is CASSQGLAGGRTDTQYF. The chain carries TRBV4-3 and TRBJ2-3; 11 bases align to TRBD2. The germline V gene encodes CDR1 LGHNA and CDR2 YSLEER. The V and J ends lost 1 base and 1 base, in that order; junction bases with no gene match: 4. The CDR3 runs 17 residues.

This clonotype was counted at least ten times. This chain joins TRBV20-1 and TRBJ2-3; 10 nucleotides line up with TRBD2. Germline trimming cut 0 bases from V and 4 bases from J; bases unmatched to any gene: 7. The CDR3 covers 16 residues. Germline V gives CDR1 DFQATT, CDR2 SNEGSKA (reference sequence). The CDR3 region is CSARDPASGSADTQYF. CDR3 sequence (DNA): TGCAGTGCTAGAGACCCCGCTAGCGGGAGTGCAGATACGCAGTATTTT.

This sequence joins TRBV28 and TRBJ2-7; D is perhaps TRBD1 (5 bases). Germline V lookup: CDR1 MDHEN, CDR2 SYDVKM. Between the trimmed V and J ends, which lost 6 bases and 1 base, there was a span of 16 bases. The CDR3 has 15 amino acids. CDR3 loop: CASRAGGAESYEQYF. The DNA of the CDR3 is TGTGCCAGCAGAGCCGGTGGGGCGGAATCCTACGAGCAGTACTTC.

This chain links TRBV11-2 with TRBJ1-1, with D uncertain. Germline CDR1 is SGHAT and CDR2 is FQNNGV. Trimming removed 1 base from V and 5 bases from J, with 8 bases in between. CDR3 length: 13 residues. CDR3 region: CASSLVASTEAFF. CDR3 in DNA: TGTGCCAGCAGCTTAGTGGCTAGTACTGAAGCTTTCTTT.

The table lists this clonotype with many counts. The rearrangement links TRBV23-1 to TRBJ2-2; D might be TRBD2 (6 bases). TRBV23-1 is filed as an ORF, its function uncertain. The CDR3 length is 17 residues. V dropped 0 bases and J dropped 2 bases, with 13 bases sitting between them. For the CDR3, the DNA is TGCGCCAGCAGTCAATCTCGGTTGGAGGGAAACACCGGGGAGCTGTTTTTT. Encoded protein: CASSQSRLEGNTGELFF.

The J gene is TRBJ2-7, the V gene TRBV28; maybe TRBD2 (6 bases). The CDR3 has 14 amino acids. Germline CDR1 is MDHEN and CDR2 is SYDVKM. Trimming cost V 6 bases and J 4 bases, with 16 bases left between them. The CDR3 DNA reads as TGTGCCAGCAGCGTGAGACTAGATTGGTACGAGCAGTACTTC. Translating it yields CASSVRLDWYEQYF. The whole variable domain, remainder taken from reference TRBV28 and TRBJ2-7, is DVKVTQSSRYLVKRTGEKVFLECVQDMDHENMFWYRQDPGLGLRLIYFSYDVKMKEKGDIPEGYSVSREKKERFSLILESASTNQTSMYLCASSVRLDWYEQYFGPGTRLTVT.

This chain joins TRBV5-1 and TRBJ2-5, with 7 bases aligning to TRBD2. V was clipped by 7 bases and J by 0 bases; unmatched bases: 9. The CDR3 contains 15 residues. From germline, CDR1 is SGHRS and CDR2 YFSETQ. As DNA, the CDR3 is TGCGCCAGCGGGCGGGAGCCCATGTACCAAGAGACCCAGTACTTC. This sequence encodes CASGREPMYQETQYF.

This clonotype was found many times. The chain joins TRBV20-1 to TRBJ2-7, with 8 bases matching TRBD1. The germline V gene has CDR1 DFQATT and CDR2 SNEGSKA (reference sequence). CDR3 length: 14 residues. V shed 0 bases and J 2 bases; nucleotides not matched to a gene: 3. The CDR3 spells CSAREGQAPYEQYF. DNA for the CDR3: TGCAGTGCTAGAGAGGGACAGGCACCCTACGAGCAGTACTTC.

This clonotype occurred a few times. The V call is TRBV12-3 or TRBV12-4, the J call TRBJ1-6, with D possibly matching TRBD1 (5 bases). The CDR3 is 14 residues long. With 3 bases removed from V and 10 bases from J, the gap between germline ends came to 13 bases. In DNA, the CDR3 is TGTGCCAGCAGTTTCCGGCAGGGTCGGTCACCCCTCCACTTT. Amino acid sequence: CASSFRQGRSPLHF.

At least ten counts were recorded for this clonotype. The CDR3 protein is CASSLGQGINNEQFF. The CDR3 DNA sequence: TGTGCCAGCAGCTTGGGACAGGGGATAAACAATGAGCAGTTCTTC. The genes are TRBV7-8 and TRBJ2-1; TRBD1 matches at 10 bases. Germline CDR1 and CDR2: SGHVS and FQNEAQ. The CDR3 covers 15 residues. Germline trimming cut 3 bases from V and 5 bases from J; bases unmatched to any gene: 4.

There are a few counts of this clonotype. The chain links TRBV29-1 to TRBJ2-1; D is unclear. This CDR3 is built from 10 residues. The germline V gene encodes CDR1 SQVTM and CDR2 ANQGSEA. The V end lost 3 bases, the J end lost 8 bases, and 5 bases lay between the germline ends. The CDR3, as DNA: TGCAGCGTTGACGGGTATGAGCAGTTCTTC. Translated, it gives CSVDGYEQFF.